This T cell receptor beta chain was documented in a study of blood T cells in healthy people across ages. Germline loops: CDR1 SGHRS, CDR2 YFSETQ. V shed 1 base and J shed 0 bases, with 5 bases lying between them. This CDR3 is 15 amino acids long. Using a J-beta primer mix together with a sample-barcoded 5' primer, a second PCR was run for about 7 to 12 cycles. Sequencing recovered at least 3 million CDR3-containing paired-end reads from each sample. Using its own MiXCR run on the 5' RACE reads, TCRdb lists one record per CDR3 protein. The data hold some 1.1 million distinct CDR3 sequences, with around two fifths observed a single time.

This TCR came from a man between 18 and 35 years old in good health. Sequenced sample: blood. The chain couples TRBV5-1 to TRBJ2-6; no definite D call. The CDR3 nucleotides read TGCGCCAGCAGCTTGTTTGACTCTGGGGCCAACGTCCTGACTTTC. It specifies CASSLFDSGANVLTF.